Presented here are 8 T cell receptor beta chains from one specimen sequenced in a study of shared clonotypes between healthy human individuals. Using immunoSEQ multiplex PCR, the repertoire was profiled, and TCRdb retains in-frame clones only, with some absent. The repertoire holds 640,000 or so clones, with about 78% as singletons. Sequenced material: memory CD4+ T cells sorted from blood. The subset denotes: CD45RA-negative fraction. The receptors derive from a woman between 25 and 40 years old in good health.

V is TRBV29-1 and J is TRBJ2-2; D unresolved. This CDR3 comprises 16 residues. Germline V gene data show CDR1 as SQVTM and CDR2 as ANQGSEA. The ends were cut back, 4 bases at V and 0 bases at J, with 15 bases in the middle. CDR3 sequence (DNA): TGCAGCGTTGCGCTTAACCGATACGCGAACACCGGGGAGCTGTTTTTT. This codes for CSVALNRYANTGELFF.

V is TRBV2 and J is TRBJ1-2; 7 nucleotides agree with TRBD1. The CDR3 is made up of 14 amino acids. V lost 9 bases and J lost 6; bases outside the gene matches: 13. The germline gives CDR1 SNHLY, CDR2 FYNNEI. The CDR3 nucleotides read TGTGCCAGTCCGAGGGTCAGGGGGATTAATGGCTACACCTTC. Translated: CASPRVRGINGYTF. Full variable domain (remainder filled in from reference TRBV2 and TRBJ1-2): EPEVTQTPSHQVTQMGQEVILRCVPISNHLYFYWYRQILGQKVEFLVSFYNNEISEKSEIFDDQFSVERPDGSNFTLKIRSTKLEDSAMYFCASPRVRGINGYTFGSGTRLTVV.

The CDR3 DNA is TGTGCCAGCAGCTCCCGGCTAGCGGGACGCTATGAGCAGTTCTTC. Protein product: CASSSRLAGRYEQFF. The chain employs TRBV7-2 and TRBJ2-1; 9 positions match TRBD2. V lost 4 bases and J lost 8; bases outside the gene matches: 9. The CDR3 contains 15 residues. The germline V gene has CDR1 SGHTA and CDR2 FQGNSA.

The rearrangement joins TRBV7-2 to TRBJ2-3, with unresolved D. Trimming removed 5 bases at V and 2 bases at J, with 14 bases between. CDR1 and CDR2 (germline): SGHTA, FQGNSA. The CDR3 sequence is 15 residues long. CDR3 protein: CASSQELYLTDTQYF. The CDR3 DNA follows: TGTGCCAGCAGCCAAGAGCTATACCTCACAGATACGCAGTATTTT.

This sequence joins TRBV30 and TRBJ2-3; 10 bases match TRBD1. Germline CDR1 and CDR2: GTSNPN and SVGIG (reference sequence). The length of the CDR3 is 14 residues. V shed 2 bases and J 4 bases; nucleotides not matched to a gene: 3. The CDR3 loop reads CAWSSGTGADTQYF. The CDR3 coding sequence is TGTGCCTGGAGTTCCGGGACAGGGGCAGATACGCAGTATTTT.

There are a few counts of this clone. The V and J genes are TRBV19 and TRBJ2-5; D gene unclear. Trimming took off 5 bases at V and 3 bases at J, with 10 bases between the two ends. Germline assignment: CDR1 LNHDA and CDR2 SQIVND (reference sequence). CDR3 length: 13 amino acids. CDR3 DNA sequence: TGTGCCAGTAGTCCCCAAAGGGAAGAGACCCAGTACTTC. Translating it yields CASSPQREETQYF.

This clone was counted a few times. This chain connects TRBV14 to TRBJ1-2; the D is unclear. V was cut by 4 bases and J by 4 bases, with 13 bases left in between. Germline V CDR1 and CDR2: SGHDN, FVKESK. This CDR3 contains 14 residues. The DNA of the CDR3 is TGTGCCAGCAGCCTGGGCCAGGAAGCCTATGGCTACACCTTC. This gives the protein CASSLGQEAYGYTF.

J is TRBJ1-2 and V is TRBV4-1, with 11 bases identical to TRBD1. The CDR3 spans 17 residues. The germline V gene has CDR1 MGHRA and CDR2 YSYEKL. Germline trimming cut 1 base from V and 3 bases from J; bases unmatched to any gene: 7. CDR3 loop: CASSQGTGGGGDYGYTF. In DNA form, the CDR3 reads TGCGCCAGCAGCCAAGGGACAGGGGGCGGTGGGGACTATGGCTACACCTTC.